The TCR beta chain under discussion was sequenced for a study of CD8 T cells in Susac syndrome. The overall study: When their blood was taken, patients with Susac syndrome were therapy-naive, taking corticosteroids, or taking intravenous immunoglobulin alone.

The germline V gene encodes CDR1 SQVTM and CDR2 ANQGSEA. The V end lost 5 bases, the J end lost 1 base, and 8 bases lay between the germline ends. There are 12 residues in the CDR3. Recently defined diagnostic criteria classed the Susac syndrome patients as definite or probable. The RNA, about 0.45 to 1 ug, was put through reverse transcription using random hexamers. Amplification of TCR beta CDR3 used immunoSEQ multiplex PCR across 54 Vbeta and 13 Jbeta. A single record per CDR3 protein comes from TCRdb applying MiXCR to the immunoSEQ multiplex PCR reads. The sample records roughly 150,000 distinct CDR3 sequences, roughly 96% being singletons.

V usage is TRBV29-1 and J usage is TRBJ1-2; D is possibly TRBD1 (5 bases). The sequence was collected from a human donor with Susac syndrome. The sample was CD4+ T cells from PBMCs. CDR3 protein: CSVRDDNYGYTF. The CDR3, as DNA: TGCAGCGTTCGGGACGATAACTATGGCTACACCTTC.